This T cell receptor beta chain was sequenced during a study of T cells in localized non-small cell lung cancer. Study-wide results and caveats: Among the tissues sampled, uninvolved adjacent lung had the highest T cell clonality, above tumor.

From germline, CDR1 is LNHDA and CDR2 SQIVND (reference sequence). The V end was cut by 8 bases, the J end by 1 base, with 17 bases between. The CDR3 consists of 15 residues. Turning to this clone: Its antigen is unknown.

Repertoires were generated with immunoSEQ multiplex PCR, while TCRdb's copy carries only in-frame clones and drops some. The table shows roughly 6,000 clones, with roughly 82% occurring only once. The chain employs TRBV19 and TRBJ1-2; maybe TRBD1 (6 bases). This sequence was found in a female donor of 60 years or more with stage II lung adenocarcinoma. Source: peripheral blood mononuclear cells, taken before any cancer treatment. DNA of the CDR3: TGTGCCAGTCGCCTATACAGGGACCTTAACTATGGCTACACCTTC. Translating gives CASRLYRDLNYGYTF.